The 31 T cell receptor beta chains below come from one sample, sequenced in a study of T cell changes during pregnancy in multiple sclerosis. Here immunoSEQ multiplex PCR was the method, and the copy in TCRdb shows in-frame clones only, minus some. The sample contains 45,000 to 70,000 clones, 80% to 95% of which appear only once. The specimen comprised CD4+ T cells from peripheral blood mononuclear cells, sampled after pregnancy. These receptors all come from a female donor with multiple sclerosis, enrolled in a pregnancy study.

V and J are TRBV15 and TRBJ1-1; D is undetermined. The CDR3 extends over 16 amino acids. V was cut by 3 bases and J by 0 bases, with 14 bases left in between. Germline V lookup: CDR1 LNHNV, CDR2 YYDKDF (reference sequence). DNA of the CDR3: TGTGCCACCAGCAGGACTTTAAACCGAATGAACACTGAAGCTTTCTTT. This sequence encodes CATSRTLNRMNTEAFF.

The J gene is TRBJ2-1, the V gene TRBV11-3; 10 nucleotides line up with TRBD2. The CDR3 has 15 amino acids. With 5 bases clipped from V and 4 bases from J, the junction kept 5 bases outside the gene matches. Germline lookup yields CDR1 SGHNT and CDR2 YENEEA. CDR3 DNA sequence: TGTGCCAGCAGCCCTAGCGGGGGTGCATACAATGAGCAGTTCTTC. It codes for CASSPSGGAYNEQFF.

The chain joins TRBV5-6 to TRBJ2-7; D gene unclear. CDR1 and CDR2 from the germline V gene are SGHDT and YYEEEE. V was pared by 1 base and J by 3 bases, with 14 bases between. The CDR3 extends over 15 amino acids. In DNA, the CDR3 is TGTGCCAGCAGCTTGCGCGGCAACCTAGGCTACGAGCAGTACTTC. Amino acid sequence: CASSLRGNLGYEQYF.

The table lists this clone with a few counts. The chain is built from TRBV7-2 and TRBJ1-2, with D perhaps TRBD1 (5 bases). The CDR3 spans 14 residues. V lost 5 bases and J 4 bases, leaving 14 bases between the germline ends. Germline CDR1 reads SGHTA; CDR2 reads FQGNSA. The CDR3 loop reads CASSPFGRGYGYTF. CDR3 DNA sequence: TGTGCCAGCAGCCCGTTTGGGAGGGGCTATGGCTACACCTTC.

This clone was counted once. The chain has TRBV19 and TRBJ2-7; TRBD1 matches at 9 bases. The CDR3 extends over 13 amino acids. V shed 4 bases, J shed 2 bases, and the junction held 0 bases outside the gene matches. Germline values: CDR1 LNHDA, CDR2 SQIVND (reference sequence). The CDR3 here is CASSRDRAYEQYF. The DNA for the CDR3 is TGTGCCAGTAGTAGGGACAGGGCCTACGAGCAGTACTTC.

This CDR3 is CASSFLGGGVTDTQYF. CDR3 DNA: TGCGCCAGCAGCTTCCTCGGCGGGGGGGTGACAGATACGCAGTATTTT. The gene calls are TRBV5-1 and TRBJ2-3, with TRBD2 matching over 9 bases. The germline V gene encodes CDR1 SGHRS and CDR2 YFSETQ. V trimming: 2 bases; J trimming: 3 bases; junction bases outside the gene matches: 7. The CDR3 sequence is 16 residues long.

The genes are TRBV9 and TRBJ1-2; D perhaps matches TRBD1 (5 bases). The CDR3 contains 17 residues. Deletions cut 0 bases from V and 3 bases from J, with 18 bases between. The germline CDR1 and CDR2 sequences are SGDLS and YYNGEE. The CDR3 nucleotides read TGTGCCAGCAGCGTAGACCTGGGACTTGGCTTGGACTATGGCTACACCTTC. Translation gives CASSVDLGLGLDYGYTF.

The chain recombines TRBV7-3 with TRBJ2-5, with D possibly TRBD2 on 5 matching bases. The V gene lost 5 bases and the J gene lost 2 bases, with 15 bases spanning the gap. In germline, CDR1 is SGHTA, CDR2 FQGTGA. The CDR3 loop spans 15 amino acids. The CDR3 spells CASSPYADFQETQYF. The CDR3 region has the DNA TGTGCCAGCAGCCCATACGCGGACTTTCAAGAGACCCAGTACTTC.

The chain combines TRBV6-5 with TRBJ1-1; the D is unclear. The germline gives CDR1 MNHEY, CDR2 SVGAGI. Trimming stripped 2 bases from V and 1 base from J, with 5 bases between. CDR3 size: 13 residues. CDR3 region: CASSYNGNTEAFF. CDR3 sequence (DNA): TGTGCCAGCAGTTACAACGGGAACACTGAAGCTTTCTTT.

The rearrangement links TRBV19 to TRBJ2-2; D uncertain. Germline V gene lookup returns CDR1 LNHDA and CDR2 SQIVND (reference sequence). The CDR3 covers 12 residues. Between the trimmed V and J ends, which lost 7 bases and 3 bases, there was a span of 6 bases. CDR3 region: CASTRDTGELFF. The CDR3 bases are TGTGCCAGTACCCGGGACACCGGGGAGCTGTTTTTT.

This clone was found a few times. The rearrangement joins TRBV4-2 to TRBJ2-4; 9 bases match TRBD1. CDR1 and CDR2 (germline): LGHNA, YNFKEQ. The V gene end was trimmed by 4 bases and the J gene end by 6 bases; junction bases not matched to a gene: 7. The CDR3 length is 15 residues. The CDR3 is CASSREGQGLNIQYF. The CDR3 DNA sequence: TGTGCCAGCAGCCGAGAGGGACAGGGATTAAACATTCAGTACTTC.

V is TRBV5-1 and J is TRBJ2-7; 8 positions match TRBD1. The CDR3 spans 17 residues. The trim removed 1 base at V and 6 bases at J, leaving 15 bases unmatched. CDR1 SGHRS and CDR2 YFSETQ come from the germline V gene. The CDR3: CASSLRTSGQGVAEQYF. CDR3 bases: TGCGCCAGCAGCTTGAGAACCTCCGGACAGGGTGTGGCCGAGCAGTACTTC.

This clone was recorded a few times. The CDR3: CASSAGVNTEAFF. The DNA for the CDR3 is TGTGCCAGCAGTGCCGGAGTGAACACTGAAGCTTTCTTT. This rearrangement joins TRBV6-4 to TRBJ1-1; D remains ambiguous. This CDR3 is 13 amino acids long. From germline, CDR1 is MRHNA and CDR2 SNTAGT. V was pared by 4 bases and J by 0 bases, with 6 bases between.

The rearrangement joins TRBV30 to TRBJ2-7; D is unclear. This CDR3 region has 13 residues. V lost 0 bases and J lost 4, with 10 bases in between. CDR1 is GTSNPN, CDR2 SVGIG, per germline (reference sequence). The CDR3 DNA is TGTGCCTGGAGTGTATCTGCGCATTACGAGCAGTACTTC. Its translation: CAWSVSAHYEQYF. The full variable domain, in which reference TRBV30 and TRBJ2-7 provide the parts outside the CDR3, is SQTIHQWPATLVQPVGSPLSLECTVEGTSNPNLYWYRQAAGRGLQLLFYSVGIGQISSEVPQNLSASRPQDRQFILSSKKLLLSDSGFYLCAWSVSAHYEQYFGPGTRLTVT.

V gene TRBV2 combines with J gene TRBJ1-2, with D possibly matching TRBD1 (5 bases). With 2 bases removed from V and 2 bases from J, the gap between germline ends came to 9 bases. This CDR3 has 14 residues. The germline CDR1 and CDR2 sequences are SNHLY and FYNNEI. The CDR3 here is CASSEPGGNYGYTF. The DNA of the CDR3 is TGTGCCAGCAGTGAACCGGGGGGAAACTATGGCTACACCTTC.

The J gene is TRBJ1-4, the V gene TRBV7-8, with D perhaps matching TRBD1 (6 bases). The CDR3 extends over 18 amino acids. Trimming cost V 3 bases and J 3 bases, with 20 bases left between them. Germline values: CDR1 SGHVS, CDR2 FQNEAQ. The CDR3 loop reads CASSFGAGAFGANEKLFF. In nucleotides, the CDR3 is TGTGCCAGCAGCTTCGGGGCAGGGGCGTTCGGAGCTAATGAAAAACTGTTTTTT.

The chain joins TRBV6-6 to TRBJ2-5, with 8 nucleotides matching TRBD2. The germline gives CDR1 MNHNY, CDR2 SVGAGI (reference sequence). The J segment lost 5 bases and the V segment lost 8 bases, leaving 7 bases of the junction unmatched. The CDR3 has 13 amino acids. Here the CDR3 reads CASCRGGDETQYF. CDR3 nucleotide sequence: TGTGCCAGCTGTCGGGGGGGCGATGAGACCCAGTACTTC.

The rearrangement links TRBV5-4 to TRBJ2-3, with TRBD2 matching 11 bases. The CDR3 has 18 residues. Germline trimming cut 1 base from V and 5 bases from J; bases unmatched to any gene: 12. Germline CDR1 is SGHNT and CDR2 is YYREEE (reference sequence). The CDR3 nucleotides are TGTGCCAGCAGCTTGAAGAAAAAGACTAGCGGGGAGGTAGATACGCAGTATTTT. It is translated as CASSLKKKTSGEVDTQYF.

V usage is TRBV4-2 and J usage is TRBJ2-3; tentative D call: TRBD2 (5 bases). Trimming left V 2 bases short and J 4 bases short, with 10 bases between. The CDR3 runs 14 residues. CDR1 and CDR2 (germline): LGHNA, YNFKEQ. CDR3 DNA sequence: TGTGCCAGCAGCCAACGAAGCGGTCCAGATACGCAGTATTTT. The encoded protein is CASSQRSGPDTQYF.

The rearrangement joins TRBV4-2 to TRBJ2-1; 7 bases align to TRBD1. CDR3 length: 16 residues. CDR1 LGHNA and CDR2 YNFKEQ come from the germline V gene. Unmatched junction bases numbered 11, after V lost 4 bases and J lost 5 bases. CDR3 in DNA: TGTGCCAGCAGCCGTGGTGGGACAGCACGAAACAATGAGCAGTTCTTC. Translation gives CASSRGGTARNNEQFF.

The chain uses TRBV28 and TRBJ2-2; D call uncertain. The V gene lost 7 bases and the J gene lost 8 bases, with 8 bases spanning the gap. Germline V lookup: CDR1 MDHEN, CDR2 SYDVKM. This CDR3 is 11 amino acids long. The CDR3: CASNVPGELFF. The CDR3 DNA follows: TGTGCCAGCAATGTTCCAGGGGAGCTGTTTTTT.

The rearrangement uses TRBV6-6 and TRBJ2-7, with 11 bases lining up with TRBD2. CDR1 is MNHNY, CDR2 SVGAGI, per germline (reference sequence). The CDR3 spans 14 residues. The J segment lost 9 bases and the V segment lost 7 bases, leaving 11 bases of the junction unmatched. The CDR3 coding sequence is TGTGCCAGCATTTCTAGCGGGGGGCAAGTTGGGCAGTACTTC. This sequence encodes CASISSGGQVGQYF.

The V and J genes are TRBV5-4 and TRBJ1-2; 7 nucleotides agree with TRBD1. Per the germline V gene, CDR1 is SGHNT and CDR2 is YYREEE (reference sequence). The CDR3 contains 19 residues. With V trimmed by 1 base and J by 0 bases, 15 bases remained unmatched. CDR3 residues: CASSLKTGTAFLPNYGYTF. The DNA for the CDR3 is TGTGCCAGCAGCTTGAAGACCGGGACAGCCTTCCTCCCTAACTATGGCTACACCTTC.

This chain joins TRBV30 and TRBJ2-7, with TRBD1 as a possible D gene (5 bases). CDR1 and CDR2 from the germline V gene are GTSNPN and SVGIG (reference sequence). The V gene lost 0 bases and the J gene lost 7 bases, with 13 bases spanning the gap. This CDR3 has 13 amino acids. The CDR3 sequence is CAWSVSGITEQYF. The CDR3 bases are TGTGCCTGGAGTGTGTCAGGGATTACTGAGCAGTACTTC.

J is TRBJ1-1 and V is TRBV7-2; D is unclear. The CDR3 spans 14 residues. Trimming cost V 2 bases and J 1 base, with 8 bases left between them. In germline, CDR1 is SGHTA, CDR2 FQGNSA. CDR3 region: CASSLHRGNTEAFF. CDR3 DNA sequence: TGTGCCAGCAGCTTACACCGGGGGAACACTGAAGCTTTCTTT.

The chain couples TRBV2 to TRBJ2-5; 14 bases are shared with TRBD2. With V trimmed by 6 bases and J by 5 bases, 8 bases remained unmatched. Per the germline V gene, CDR1 is SNHLY and CDR2 is FYNNEI. CDR3 length: 16 residues. Here the CDR3 DNA reads TGTGCCAGCAGCGGGACTAGCGGGGGCCGGGTGGAGACCCAGTACTTC. This encodes CASSGTSGGRVETQYF.

Only one count was recorded for this clone. The chain uses TRBV5-1 and TRBJ2-7; 12 nucleotides align to TRBD1. The J segment lost 7 bases and the V segment lost 2 bases, leaving 13 bases of the junction unmatched. Germline CDR1 is SGHRS and CDR2 is YFSETQ. This CDR3 comprises 17 residues. In DNA, the CDR3 is TGCGCCAGCAGCTTTGGGACAGGGGGCGGTAGGGCCTGGGAGCAGTACTTC. This translates into CASSFGTGGGRAWEQYF.

The gene calls are TRBV19 and TRBJ2-7; 8 nucleotides agree with TRBD2. The germline V gene encodes CDR1 LNHDA and CDR2 SQIVND (reference sequence). Trimming took 6 bases from V and 0 from J; bases not matched to a gene: 7. The CDR3 extends over 15 amino acids. The CDR3 DNA is TGTGCCAGTAGGCAACTAGCGGTGAGCTCCTACGAGCAGTACTTC. This sequence encodes CASRQLAVSSYEQYF.

The V gene is TRBV11-2, the J gene TRBJ1-1, with 9 bases aligning to TRBD1. The J segment lost 4 bases and the V segment lost 3 bases, leaving 9 bases of the junction unmatched. CDR1 is SGHAT, CDR2 FQNNGV, per germline. This CDR3 is built from 16 residues. The CDR3 protein is CASSFSQGQGATEAFF. In nucleotides, the CDR3 is TGTGCCAGCAGCTTTTCCCAGGGACAGGGCGCCACTGAAGCTTTCTTT.

This sequence joins TRBV6-1 and TRBJ2-5, with 11 bases identical to TRBD2. Germline V gives CDR1 MNHNS, CDR2 SASEGT. Trimming cost V 2 bases and J 4 bases; bases outside gene matches: 9. The length of the CDR3 is 17 residues. The CDR3 reads CASSERSSGGYGETQYF. The DNA for the CDR3 is TGTGCCAGCAGTGAAAGGTCTAGCGGGGGGTATGGAGAGACCCAGTACTTC.

This clone was seen more than once but under ten times. The V call is TRBV6-5, the J call TRBJ2-7, with D possibly being TRBD1 (6 bases). CDR1 is MNHEY, CDR2 SVGAGI, per germline. The CDR3 runs to 16 residues. The V gene lost 4 bases and the J gene lost 6 bases, with 22 bases spanning the gap. CDR3 nucleotide sequence: TGTGCCAGCAGTTCTTTTAGATCAGTGCTAGGGGGCGAGCAGTACTTC. This encodes CASSSFRSVLGGEQYF.